The clone carrying this TCR beta chain has just a few counts. One entry per CDR3 protein results from TCRdb running MiXCR on the 5' RACE reads. The sample holds some 340,000 distinct CDR3 sequences, about 10% seen once. The CDR3 spans 16 residues. Germline-derived CDR1 and CDR2 are LGHNA and YNFKEQ. V lost 2 bases and J 2 bases, leaving 16 bases between the germline ends. The entry originates in a study of T cells after yellow fever vaccination. The genes are TRBV4-2 and TRBJ2-7, with D possibly matching TRBD2 (6 bases). The sample here was CD4+ T cells sorted from PBMCs, taken 45 days after the yellow fever booster vaccination. The receptor's source is a man between 18 and 35 years old who received the YFV17D yellow fever vaccine. The CDR3 DNA is TGTGCCAGCAGCCAAAACATGCGGGGTTTTCCCTACGAGCAGTACTTC. This encodes CASSQNMRGFPYEQYF.